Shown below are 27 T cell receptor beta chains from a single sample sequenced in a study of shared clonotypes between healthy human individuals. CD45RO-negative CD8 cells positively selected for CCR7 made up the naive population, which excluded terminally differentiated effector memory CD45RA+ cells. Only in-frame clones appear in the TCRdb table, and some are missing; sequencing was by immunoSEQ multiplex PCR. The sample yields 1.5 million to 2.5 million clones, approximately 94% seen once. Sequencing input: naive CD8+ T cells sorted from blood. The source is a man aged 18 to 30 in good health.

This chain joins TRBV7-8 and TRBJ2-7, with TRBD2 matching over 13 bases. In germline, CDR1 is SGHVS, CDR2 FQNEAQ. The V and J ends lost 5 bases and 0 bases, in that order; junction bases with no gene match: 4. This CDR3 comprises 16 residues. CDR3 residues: CASSQGLAGSSYEQYF. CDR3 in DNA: TGTGCCAGCAGCCAGGGACTAGCGGGAAGCTCCTACGAGCAGTACTTC.

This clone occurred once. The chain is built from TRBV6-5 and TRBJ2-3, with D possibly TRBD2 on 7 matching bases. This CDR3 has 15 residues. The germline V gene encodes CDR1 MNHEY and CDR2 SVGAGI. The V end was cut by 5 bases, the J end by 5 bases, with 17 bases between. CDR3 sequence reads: CASSNYGGAGDTQYF. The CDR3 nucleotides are TGTGCCAGCAGTAACTATGGGGGGGCCGGAGATACGCAGTATTTT.

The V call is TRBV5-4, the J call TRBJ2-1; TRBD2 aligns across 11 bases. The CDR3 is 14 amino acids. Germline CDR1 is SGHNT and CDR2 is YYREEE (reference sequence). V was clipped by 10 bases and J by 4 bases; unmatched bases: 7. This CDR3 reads CAGSGTSGYNEQFF. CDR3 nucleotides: TGTGCCGGTTCGGGGACTAGCGGATACAATGAGCAGTTCTTC.

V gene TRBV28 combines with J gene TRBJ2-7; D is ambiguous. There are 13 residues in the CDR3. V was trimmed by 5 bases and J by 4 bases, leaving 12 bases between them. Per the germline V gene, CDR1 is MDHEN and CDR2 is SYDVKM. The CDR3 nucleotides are TGTGCCAGCAGTCCCCCCTCCCAATACGAGCAGTACTTC. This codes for CASSPPSQYEQYF.

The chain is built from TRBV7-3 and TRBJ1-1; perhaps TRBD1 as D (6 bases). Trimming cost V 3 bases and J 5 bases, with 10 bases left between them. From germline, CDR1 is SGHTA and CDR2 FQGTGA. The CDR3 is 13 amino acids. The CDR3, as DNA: TGTGCCAGCAGCTTGAGCACAGGGACTGAAGCTTTCTTT. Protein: CASSLSTGTEAFF.

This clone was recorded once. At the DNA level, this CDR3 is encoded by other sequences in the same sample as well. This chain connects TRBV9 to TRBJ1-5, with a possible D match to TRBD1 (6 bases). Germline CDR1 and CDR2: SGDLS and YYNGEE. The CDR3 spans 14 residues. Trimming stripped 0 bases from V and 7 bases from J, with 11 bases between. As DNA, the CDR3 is TGTGCCAGCAGCGTAGGGGGGGCGAGCCAGCCCCAGCATTTT. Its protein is CASSVGGASQPQHF.

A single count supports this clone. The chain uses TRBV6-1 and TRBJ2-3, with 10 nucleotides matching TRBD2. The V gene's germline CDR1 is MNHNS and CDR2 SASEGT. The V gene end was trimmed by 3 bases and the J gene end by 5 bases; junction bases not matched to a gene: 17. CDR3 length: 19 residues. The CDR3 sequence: CASSDLAGGPLSKVDTQYF. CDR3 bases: TGTGCCAGCAGTGACTTAGCGGGAGGCCCCCTATCTAAGGTAGATACGCAGTATTTT.

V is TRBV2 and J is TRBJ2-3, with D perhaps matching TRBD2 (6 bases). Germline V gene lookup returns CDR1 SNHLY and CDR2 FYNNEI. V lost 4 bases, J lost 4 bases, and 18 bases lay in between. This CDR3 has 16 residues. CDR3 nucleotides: TGTGCCAGCAGTGCGTTGGCGGGGCGGGATCCAGATACGCAGTATTTT. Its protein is CASSALAGRDPDTQYF.

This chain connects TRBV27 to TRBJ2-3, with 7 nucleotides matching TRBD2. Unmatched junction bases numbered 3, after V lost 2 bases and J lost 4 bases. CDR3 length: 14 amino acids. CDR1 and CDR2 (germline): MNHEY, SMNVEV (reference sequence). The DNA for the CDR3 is TGTGCCAGCAGTTTACTAGCGGCCCCAGATACGCAGTATTTT. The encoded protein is CASSLLAAPDTQYF.

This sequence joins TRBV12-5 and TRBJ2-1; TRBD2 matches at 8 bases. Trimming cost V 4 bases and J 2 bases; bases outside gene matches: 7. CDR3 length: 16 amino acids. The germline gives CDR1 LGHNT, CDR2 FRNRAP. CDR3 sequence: CASGSSAGAPYNEQFF. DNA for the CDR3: TGTGCTAGTGGTTCCTCAGCGGGAGCCCCCTACAATGAGCAGTTCTTC.

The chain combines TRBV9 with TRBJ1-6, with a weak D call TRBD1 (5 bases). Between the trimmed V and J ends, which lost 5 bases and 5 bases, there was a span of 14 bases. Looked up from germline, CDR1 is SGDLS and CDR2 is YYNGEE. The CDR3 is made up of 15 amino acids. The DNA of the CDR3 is TGTGCCAGCAGGTTGGGGGGTTCAGATAATTCACCCCTCCACTTT. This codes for CASRLGGSDNSPLHF.

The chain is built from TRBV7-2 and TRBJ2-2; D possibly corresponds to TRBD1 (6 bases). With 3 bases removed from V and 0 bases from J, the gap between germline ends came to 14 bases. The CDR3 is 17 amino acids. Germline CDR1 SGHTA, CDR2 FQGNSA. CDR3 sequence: CASSFPQGYTNTGELFF. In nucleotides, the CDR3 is TGTGCCAGCAGCTTTCCCCAGGGGTATACGAACACCGGGGAGCTGTTTTTT.

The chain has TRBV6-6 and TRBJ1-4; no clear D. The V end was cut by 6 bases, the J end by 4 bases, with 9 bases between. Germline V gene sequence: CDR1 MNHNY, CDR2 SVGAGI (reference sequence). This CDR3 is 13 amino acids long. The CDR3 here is CASRGLVNEKLFF. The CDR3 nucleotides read TGTGCCAGCAGAGGACTGGTTAATGAAAAACTGTTTTTT.

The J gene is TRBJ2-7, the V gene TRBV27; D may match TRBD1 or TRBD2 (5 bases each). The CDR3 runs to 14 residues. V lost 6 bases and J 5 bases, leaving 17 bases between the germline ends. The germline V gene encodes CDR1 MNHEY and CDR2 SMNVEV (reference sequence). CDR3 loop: CASRRDVLPDEQYF. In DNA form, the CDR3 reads TGTGCCAGCAGGAGGGACGTGCTACCGGACGAGCAGTACTTC.

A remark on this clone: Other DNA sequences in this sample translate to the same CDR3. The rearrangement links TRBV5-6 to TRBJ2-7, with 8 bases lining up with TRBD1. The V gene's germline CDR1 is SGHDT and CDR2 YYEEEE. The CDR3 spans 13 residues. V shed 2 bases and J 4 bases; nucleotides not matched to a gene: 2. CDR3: CASSFTGGYEQYF. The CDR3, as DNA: TGTGCCAGCAGCTTTACAGGGGGATACGAGCAGTACTTC.

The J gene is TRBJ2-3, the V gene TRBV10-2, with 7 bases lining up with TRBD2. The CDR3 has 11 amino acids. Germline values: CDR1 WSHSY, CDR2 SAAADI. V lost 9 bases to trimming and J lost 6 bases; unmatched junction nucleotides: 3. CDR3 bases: TGCGCCAGTACCGGGGGGGATACGCAGTATTTT. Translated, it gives CASTGGDTQYF.

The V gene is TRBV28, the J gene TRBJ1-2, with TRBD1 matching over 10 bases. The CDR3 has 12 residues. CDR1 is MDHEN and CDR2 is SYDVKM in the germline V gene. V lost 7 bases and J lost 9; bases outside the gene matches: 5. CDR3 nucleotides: TGTGCCAGCAAGGACAGGGGGAATCGCTACACCTTC. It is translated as CASKDRGNRYTF.

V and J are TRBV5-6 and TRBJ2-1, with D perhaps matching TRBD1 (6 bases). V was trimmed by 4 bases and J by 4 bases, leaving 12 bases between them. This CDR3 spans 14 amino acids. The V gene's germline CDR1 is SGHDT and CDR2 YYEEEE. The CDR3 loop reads CASSTGQLYNEQFF. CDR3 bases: TGTGCCAGCAGCACCGGACAGTTATACAATGAGCAGTTCTTC.

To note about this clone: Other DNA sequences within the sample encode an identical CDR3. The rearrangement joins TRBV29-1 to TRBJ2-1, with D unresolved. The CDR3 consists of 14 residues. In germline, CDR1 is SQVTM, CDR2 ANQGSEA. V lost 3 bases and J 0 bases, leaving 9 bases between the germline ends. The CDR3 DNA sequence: TGCAGCGTTGACGGCGGAAGCTCCTACAATGAGCAGTTCTTC. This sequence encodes CSVDGGSSYNEQFF.

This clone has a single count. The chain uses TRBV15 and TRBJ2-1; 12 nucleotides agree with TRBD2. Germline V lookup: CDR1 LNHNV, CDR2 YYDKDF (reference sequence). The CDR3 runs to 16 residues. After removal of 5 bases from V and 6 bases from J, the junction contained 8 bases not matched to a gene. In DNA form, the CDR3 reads TGTGCCACCAGCGGCATGACTAGCGGGAGCGCCAATGAGCAGTTCTTC. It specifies CATSGMTSGSANEQFF.

The CDR3 DNA follows: TGTGCCAGCAGTTTAATCCCACCGGGAGGGCCCTGGGAGACCCAGTACTTC. This sequence encodes CASSLIPPGGPWETQYF. The J gene is TRBJ2-5, the V gene TRBV27, with 8 bases lining up with TRBD2. The CDR3 totals 17 residues. The germline CDR1 and CDR2 sequences are MNHEY and SMNVEV (reference sequence). Germline trimming cut 2 bases from V and 5 bases from J; bases unmatched to any gene: 13.

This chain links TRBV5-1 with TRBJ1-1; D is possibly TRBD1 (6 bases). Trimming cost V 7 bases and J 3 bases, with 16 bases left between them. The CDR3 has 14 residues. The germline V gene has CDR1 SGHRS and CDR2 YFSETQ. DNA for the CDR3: TGCGCCAGCTCTCCCAGGGGCTCGGACACTGAAGCTTTCTTT. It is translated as CASSPRGSDTEAFF.

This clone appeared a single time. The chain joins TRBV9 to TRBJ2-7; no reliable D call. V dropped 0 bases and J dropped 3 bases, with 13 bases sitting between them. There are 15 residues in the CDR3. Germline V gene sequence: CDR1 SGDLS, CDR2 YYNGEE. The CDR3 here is CASSVGNSPIYEQYF. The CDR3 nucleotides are TGTGCCAGCAGCGTAGGGAATAGCCCGATCTACGAGCAGTACTTC.

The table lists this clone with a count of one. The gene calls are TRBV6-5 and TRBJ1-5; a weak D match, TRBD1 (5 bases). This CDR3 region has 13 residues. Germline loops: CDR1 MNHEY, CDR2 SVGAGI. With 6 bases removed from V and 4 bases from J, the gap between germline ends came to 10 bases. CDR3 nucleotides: TGTGCCAGCAGGGGGACGGGAAATCAGCCCCAGCATTTT. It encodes CASRGTGNQPQHF.

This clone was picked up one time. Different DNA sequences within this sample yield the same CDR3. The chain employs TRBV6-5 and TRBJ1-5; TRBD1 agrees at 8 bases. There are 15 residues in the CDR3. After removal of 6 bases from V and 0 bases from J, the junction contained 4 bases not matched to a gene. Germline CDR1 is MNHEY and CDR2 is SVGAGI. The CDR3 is CASSPDRDSNQPQHF. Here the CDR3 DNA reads TGTGCCAGCAGCCCGGACAGGGATAGCAATCAGCCCCAGCATTTT.

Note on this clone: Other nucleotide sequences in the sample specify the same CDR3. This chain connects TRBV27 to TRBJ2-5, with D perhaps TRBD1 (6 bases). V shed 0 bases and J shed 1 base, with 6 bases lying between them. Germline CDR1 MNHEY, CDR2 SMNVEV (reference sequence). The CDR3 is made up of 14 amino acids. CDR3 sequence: CASSLSGGQETQYF. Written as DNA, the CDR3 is TGTGCCAGCAGTTTATCAGGGGGCCAAGAGACCCAGTACTTC.

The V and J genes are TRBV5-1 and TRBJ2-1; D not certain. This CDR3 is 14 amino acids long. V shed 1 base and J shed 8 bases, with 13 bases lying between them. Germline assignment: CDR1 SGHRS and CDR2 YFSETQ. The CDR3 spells CASSLLADVHEQFF. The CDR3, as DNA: TGCGCCAGCAGCTTGTTGGCTGATGTACATGAGCAGTTCTTC.